The 7 T cell receptor beta chains below all came from one sample that was sequenced in a study of blood T cell repertoires in COVID-19. Sequencing used immunoSEQ multiplex PCR; TCRdb keeps in-frame clones, though not all of them. The sample holds 60,000 to 75,000 clones; around 86% are singletons and the top ten take 5.5% to 8%. The specimen sequenced was peripheral blood. Every receptor here comes from a man in his fifties or sixties with active COVID-19.

This clone was detected only once. The chain couples TRBV28 to TRBJ2-7, with no clear D. CDR3 size: 12 residues. Germline loops: CDR1 MDHEN, CDR2 SYDVKM. V was shortened by 1 base and J by 4 bases, with 5 bases between the two germline ends. The DNA for the CDR3 is TGTGCCAGCAGTTTATTACAGTACGAGCAGTACTTC. Protein sequence: CASSLLQYEQYF.

V is TRBV18 and J is TRBJ1-4; the D is unclear. Trimming removed 2 bases at V and 6 bases at J, with 7 bases between. Per germline, CDR1 KGHSH and CDR2 LQKENI. The CDR3 totals 13 residues. The CDR3 loop is CASSPSLDEKLFF. As DNA, the CDR3 is TGTGCCAGCTCACCAAGCCTCGATGAAAAACTGTTTTTT.

This clone was found once. The chain's CDR3 is CASSLGGQTVSGNTIYF. DNA of the CDR3: TGTGCCAGCAGTTTGGGGGGACAGACCGTCTCTGGAAACACCATATATTTT. The rearrangement joins TRBV28 to TRBJ1-3; 7 bases are a match to TRBD1. Germline V gene lookup returns CDR1 MDHEN and CDR2 SYDVKM. The CDR3 has 17 amino acids. The J segment lost 0 bases and the V segment lost 3 bases, leaving 8 bases of the junction unmatched.

CDR3 sequence: CASSLIARGDEAFF. The CDR3 DNA is TGCGCCAGCAGCCTCATAGCCCGGGGTGATGAAGCTTTCTTT. The chain recombines TRBV4-3 with TRBJ1-1; D is unclear. Per the germline V gene, CDR1 is LGHNA and CDR2 is YSLEER. V dropped 4 bases and J dropped 7 bases, with 16 bases sitting between them. This CDR3 region has 14 residues.

The chain is built from TRBV6-2 or TRBV6-3 and TRBJ2-7; 10 bases align to TRBD2. This CDR3 contains 17 residues. Germline V lookup: CDR1 MNHEY, CDR2 SVGEGT. V trimming: 5 bases; J trimming: 1 base; junction bases outside the gene matches: 11. The CDR3 region has the DNA TGTGCCAGCAGTCCGCTCGGACTAGCGGAGGGGTCCTACGAGCAGTACTTC. As protein: CASSPLGLAEGSYEQYF.

This clone was seen only once. The rearrangement uses TRBV5-6 and TRBJ1-1; D may be TRBD1 (5 bases). Between the trimmed V and J ends, which lost 3 bases and 5 bases, there was a span of 14 bases. This CDR3 comprises 14 residues. The germline V gene has CDR1 SGHDT and CDR2 YYEEEE. CDR3 sequence reads: CASSSPGVWTEAFF. CDR3 coding DNA: TGTGCCAGCAGCTCCCCGGGGGTGTGGACTGAAGCTTTCTTT.

The chain is built from TRBV5-4 and TRBJ2-6; 7 nucleotides agree with TRBD1. Trimming cost V 1 base and J 3 bases; bases outside gene matches: 4. The germline gives CDR1 SGHNT, CDR2 YYREEE (reference sequence). The CDR3 contains 16 residues. This chain's CDR3 is CASSLIQGRGANVLTF. The CDR3, as DNA: TGTGCCAGCAGCTTGATACAGGGGCGTGGGGCCAACGTCCTGACTTTC. Filled out from reference TRBV5-4 and TRBJ2-6, the complete variable domain reads ETGVTQSPTHLIKTRGQQVTLRCSSQSGHNTVSWYQQALGQGPQFIFQYYREEENGRGNFPPRFSGLQFPNYSSELNVNALELDDSALYLCASSLIQGRGANVLTFGAGSRLTVL.